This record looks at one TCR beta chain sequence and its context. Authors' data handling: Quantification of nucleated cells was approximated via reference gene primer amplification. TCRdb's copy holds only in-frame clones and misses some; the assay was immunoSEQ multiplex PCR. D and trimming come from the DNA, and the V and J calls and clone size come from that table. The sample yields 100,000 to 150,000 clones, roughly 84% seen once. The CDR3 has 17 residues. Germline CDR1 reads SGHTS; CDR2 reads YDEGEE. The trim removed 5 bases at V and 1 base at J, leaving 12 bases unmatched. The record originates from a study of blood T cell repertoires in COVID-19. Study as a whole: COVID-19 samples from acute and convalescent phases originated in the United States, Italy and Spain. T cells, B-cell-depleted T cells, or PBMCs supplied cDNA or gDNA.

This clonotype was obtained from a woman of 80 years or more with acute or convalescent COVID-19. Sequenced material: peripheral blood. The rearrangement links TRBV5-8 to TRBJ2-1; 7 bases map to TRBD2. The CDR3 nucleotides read TGTGCCAGCAGAGAGACTAGCTGGATTGGGTCCTACAATGAGCAGTTCTTC. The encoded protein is CASRETSWIGSYNEQFF.